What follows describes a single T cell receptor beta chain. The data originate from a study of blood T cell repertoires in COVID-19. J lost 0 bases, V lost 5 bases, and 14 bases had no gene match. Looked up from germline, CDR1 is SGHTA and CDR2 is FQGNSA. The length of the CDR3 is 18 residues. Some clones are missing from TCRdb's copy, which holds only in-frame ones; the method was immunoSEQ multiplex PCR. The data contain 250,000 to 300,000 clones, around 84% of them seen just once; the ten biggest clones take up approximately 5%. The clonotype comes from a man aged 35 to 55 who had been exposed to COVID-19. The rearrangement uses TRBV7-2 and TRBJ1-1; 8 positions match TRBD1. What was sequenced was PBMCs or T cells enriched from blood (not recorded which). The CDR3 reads CASSPVGTGFILNTEAFF. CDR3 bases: TGTGCCAGCAGCCCAGTTGGGACAGGTTTTATACTGAACACTGAAGCTTTCTTT.